The 7 T cell receptor beta chains listed next were all sequenced from one sample in a study of T cell changes during pregnancy in multiple sclerosis. TCRdb keeps only in-frame clones here, not all; method: immunoSEQ multiplex PCR. This repertoire shows approximately 23,000 clones, roughly 91% found once; its top ten account for around 7%. This specimen consisted of CD8+ T cells from peripheral blood mononuclear cells, obtained in the first trimester of pregnancy. All receptors derive from a female donor with multiple sclerosis, enrolled in a pregnancy study.

The V call is TRBV27, the J call TRBJ2-7, with 9 bases identical to TRBD2. CDR3 length equals 13 residues. The germline gives CDR1 MNHEY, CDR2 SMNVEV (reference sequence). The ends lost 6 bases at V and 3 bases at J; junction bases unmatched: 3. CDR3 sequence reads: CASSAGGSYEQYF. In nucleotides, the CDR3 is TGTGCCAGCAGCGCGGGAGGGAGCTACGAGCAGTACTTC.

The V and J genes are TRBV4-1 and TRBJ1-5, with 8 bases lining up with TRBD1. Trimming removed 0 bases from V and 4 bases from J; junction bases left unmatched: 2. The CDR3 is made up of 15 amino acids. Germline V gene lookup returns CDR1 MGHRA and CDR2 YSYEKL. CDR3 in amino acids: CASSQDRTGNQPQHF. CDR3 in DNA: TGCGCCAGCAGCCAAGATAGGACAGGGAATCAGCCCCAGCATTTT.

The genes are TRBV15 and TRBJ2-1; D remains ambiguous. This CDR3 contains 14 residues. The germline V and J ends were trimmed by 7 bases and 5 bases, with 15 bases remaining between them. In germline, CDR1 is LNHNV, CDR2 YYDKDF (reference sequence). The CDR3 loop reads CATMKATPNNEQFF. CDR3 coding DNA: TGTGCCACCATGAAGGCGACTCCTAACAATGAGCAGTTCTTC.

J is TRBJ2-1 and V is TRBV19, with a tentative D call TRBD1 (5 bases). Germline V CDR1 and CDR2: LNHDA, SQIVND (reference sequence). Trimming pared 1 base from V and 8 bases from J, leaving 12 bases between. This CDR3 has 14 amino acids. The CDR3 coding sequence is TGTGCCAGTAGTATAGTGCAGGGAATGGATGAGCAGTTCTTC. This codes for CASSIVQGMDEQFF. Full variable domain (outside the CDR3, taken from reference TRBV19 and TRBJ2-1): DGGITQSPKYLFRKEGQNVTLSCEQNLNHDAMYWYRQDPGQGLRLIYYSQIVNDFQKGDIAEGYSVSREKKESFPLTVTSAQKNPTAFYLCASSIVQGMDEQFFGPGTRLTVL.

The rearrangement links TRBV9 to TRBJ2-1; 11 nucleotides align to TRBD2. The V segment lost 4 bases and the J segment 0 bases; nucleotides outside the gene matches: 15. This CDR3 contains 20 residues. Germline V gene sequence: CDR1 SGDLS, CDR2 YYNGEE. The CDR3, as DNA: TGTGCCAGCAGCCTCCCCGGGACTAGCGGATTCCCGAGCTCCTACAATGAGCAGTTCTTC. Its protein product is CASSLPGTSGFPSSYNEQFF.

V gene TRBV5-5 combines with J gene TRBJ1-5; D gene uncertain. CDR1 and CDR2 from the germline V gene are SGHKS and YYEKEE (reference sequence). The V end lost 0 bases, the J end lost 3 bases, and 7 bases lay between the germline ends. The CDR3 totals 14 residues. DNA of the CDR3: TGTGCCAGCAGCTTGGGAAGCTCCAATCAGCCCCAGCATTTT. Amino acids: CASSLGSSNQPQHF.

The chain has TRBV4-1 and TRBJ1-2, with D tentatively TRBD1 (5 bases). CDR3 length equals 14 residues. V lost 0 bases, J lost 8 bases, and 13 bases lay in between. Germline CDR1 is MGHRA and CDR2 is YSYEKL. The CDR3 DNA is TGCGCCAGCAGCCAAGATGCGGAGGGGTGGGGCTACACCTTC. This codes for CASSQDAEGWGYTF.